Each of the 21 T cell receptor beta chains below was sequenced from the same sample in a study of CD4 T cell repertoires in COVID-19. The assay was immunoSEQ multiplex PCR, and TCRdb's table has in-frame clones only and misses some. The data show several thousand clones, around 84% seen once. These memory T cells were uncultured and sequenced directly after ex vivo isolation. The specimen comprised effector memory CD4+ T cells from blood, sampled before the COVID-19 pandemic. The receptors were gathered from a human donor who had COVID-19.

The chain employs TRBV7-2 and TRBJ1-1; D perhaps matches TRBD1 (5 bases). V lost 2 bases and J 2 bases, leaving 12 bases between the germline ends. The CDR3 is 15 residues long. The germline V gene has CDR1 SGHTA and CDR2 FQGNSA. CDR3 DNA sequence: TGTGCCAGCAGCTTATATACAGGAGCAAACACTGAAGCTTTCTTT. Its translation is CASSLYTGANTEAFF.

The chain carries TRBV10-3 and TRBJ2-2; tentative D call: TRBD1 (6 bases). Germline CDR1 reads ENHRY; CDR2 reads SYGVKD. The CDR3 totals 15 residues. V was trimmed by 3 bases and J by 5 bases, leaving 13 bases between them. For the CDR3, the DNA is TGTGCCATCAGTGACAGGGGCCCTGGGACCGGGGAGCTGTTTTTT. Its protein is CAISDRGPGTGELFF.

There are a few counts of this clone. The chain has TRBV6-4 and TRBJ2-1; the D is unclear. Germline V gene data show CDR1 as MRHNA and CDR2 as SNTAGT. V lost 3 bases and J 10 bases, leaving 13 bases between the germline ends. The CDR3 is made up of 13 amino acids. This chain's CDR3 is CASSEGLSREQFF. In nucleotides, the CDR3 is TGTGCCAGCAGTGAGGGTCTTTCGAGGGAGCAGTTCTTC.

This chain uses TRBV4-2 with TRBJ1-2; weak D call: TRBD1 (5 bases). The CDR3 sequence is 15 residues long. Germline V CDR1 and CDR2: LGHNA, YNFKEQ. V gave up 1 base and J gave up 4 bases, with 13 bases separating them. CDR3 in amino acids: CASSQVGDFTYGYTF. The CDR3 DNA reads as TGTGCCAGCAGCCAAGTAGGGGATTTTACCTATGGCTACACCTTC.

V gene TRBV19 combines with J gene TRBJ2-2; 14 positions match TRBD2. Germline CDR1 is LNHDA and CDR2 is SQIVND (reference sequence). The CDR3 has 15 amino acids. V shed 6 bases, J shed 8 bases, and the junction held 5 bases outside the gene matches. The CDR3 loop is CASSQGLAGVGELFF. Written as DNA, the CDR3 is TGTGCCAGTAGCCAGGGACTAGCGGGAGTGGGGGAGCTGTTTTTT.

The rearrangement joins TRBV6-5 to TRBJ1-1; D perhaps matches TRBD1 (6 bases). With 4 bases removed from V and 6 bases from J, the gap between germline ends came to 15 bases. The CDR3 is 14 residues long. The germline V gene encodes CDR1 MNHEY and CDR2 SVGAGI. The CDR3 sequence: CASSSPTQGSEAFF. Here the CDR3 DNA reads TGTGCCAGCAGTTCACCTACACAGGGATCTGAAGCTTTCTTT.

This clone was detected only a few times. The V and J genes are TRBV19 and TRBJ2-7; the match to TRBD1 covers 8 bases. This CDR3 region has 14 residues. V was pared by 4 bases and J by 6 bases, with 8 bases of the junction left unmatched. Germline V CDR1 and CDR2: LNHDA, SQIVND (reference sequence). The chain's CDR3 is CASSRPDREGEQYF. The CDR3 coding sequence is TGTGCCAGTAGTAGGCCGGACAGGGAAGGCGAGCAGTACTTC.

This clone was observed once. The chain carries TRBV9 and TRBJ2-3, with 10 bases fitting TRBD2. The CDR3 consists of 18 residues. Germline V gene sequence: CDR1 SGDLS, CDR2 YYNGEE. V shed 0 bases, J shed 2 bases, and the junction held 9 bases outside the gene matches. CDR3 nucleotides: TGTGCCAGCAGCGTAGGGCTAGCGGGAGTGGGCTACACAGATACGCAGTATTTT. Encoded protein: CASSVGLAGVGYTDTQYF.

The chain employs TRBV25-1 and TRBJ1-4; 9 bases match TRBD1. CDR1 is MGHDK, CDR2 SYGVNS, per germline. V lost 4 bases and J lost 5; bases outside the gene matches: 11. CDR3 length equals 17 residues. DNA of the CDR3: TGTGCCAGCAGTGTTAAAGGGGGGACAGGGTTCAATGAAAAACTGTTTTTT. This sequence encodes CASSVKGGTGFNEKLFF.

This chain joins TRBV5-6 and TRBJ1-5; a weak D match, TRBD1 (6 bases). The CDR3 is 17 amino acids. V dropped 3 bases and J dropped 3 bases, with 19 bases sitting between them. CDR1 is SGHDT, CDR2 YYEEEE, per germline. CDR3 DNA: TGTGCCAGCAGCTCACTAGGGGCAGGGGTGAACAATCAGCCCCAGCATTTT. Amino acids: CASSSLGAGVNNQPQHF.

The chain links TRBV9 to TRBJ2-5; 11 bases line up with TRBD2. The CDR3 length is 16 residues. Trimming cost V 2 bases and J 2 bases; bases outside gene matches: 5. Germline V gene sequence: CDR1 SGDLS, CDR2 YYNGEE. The CDR3 loop reads CASSVGIAGGQETQYF. CDR3 sequence (DNA): TGTGCCAGCAGCGTTGGGATAGCGGGGGGGCAAGAGACCCAGTACTTC. Full variable domain (remainder filled in from reference TRBV9 and TRBJ2-5): DSGVTQTPKHLITATGQRVTLRCSPRSGDLSVYWYQQSLDQGLQFLIQYYNGEERAKGNILERFSAQQFPDLHSELNLSSLELGDSALYFCASSVGIAGGQETQYFGPGTRLLVL.

The chain is built from TRBV5-1 and TRBJ1-1; no clear D. CDR3 size: 15 residues. The germline V and J ends were trimmed by 0 bases and 0 bases, with 9 bases remaining between them. Germline V lookup: CDR1 SGHRS, CDR2 YFSETQ. The CDR3 protein is CASSLATSLNTEAFF. The CDR3 bases are TGCGCCAGCAGCTTGGCGACATCGCTGAACACTGAAGCTTTCTTT.

The J gene is TRBJ2-5, the V gene TRBV5-1, with TRBD1 as a possible D gene (5 bases). The length of the CDR3 is 13 residues. The V end lost 4 bases, the J end lost 11 bases, and 18 bases lay between the germline ends. Germline V gene sequence: CDR1 SGHRS, CDR2 YFSETQ. DNA of the CDR3: TGCGCCAGCAGCGCCGGACATCTGGCGGAGCAGTACTTC. Its protein is CASSAGHLAEQYF.

The chain employs TRBV13 and TRBJ2-2; 8 nucleotides agree with TRBD1. There are 16 residues in the CDR3. The germline CDR1 and CDR2 sequences are PRHDT and FYEKMQ (reference sequence). The ends lost 5 bases at V and 1 base at J; junction bases unmatched: 6. The DNA of the CDR3 is TGTGCCAGCAGCGTTAGGACAGGGTTGAACACCGGGGAGCTGTTTTTT. It translates to CASSVRTGLNTGELFF. Full variable domain (outside the CDR3, taken from reference TRBV13 and TRBJ2-2): AAGVIQSPRHLIKEKRETATLKCYPIPRHDTVYWYQQGPGQDPQFLISFYEKMQSDKGSIPDRFSAQQFSDYHSELNMSSLELGDSALYFCASSVRTGLNTGELFFGEGSRLTVL.

The chain links TRBV5-6 to TRBJ1-1; 8 bases fit TRBD1. Germline assignment: CDR1 SGHDT and CDR2 YYEEEE. The CDR3 has 15 amino acids. V lost 3 bases and J lost 4; bases outside the gene matches: 8. DNA of the CDR3: TGTGCCAGCAGCTCACGACACAGGGGGGTCACTGAAGCTTTCTTT. Translation gives CASSSRHRGVTEAFF.

This chain links TRBV15 with TRBJ2-7; 7 nucleotides align to TRBD1. Germline assignment: CDR1 LNHNV and CDR2 YYDKDF (reference sequence). The junction had 10 bases not matched to a gene; V was cut back by 1 base and J by 4 bases. The CDR3 length is 16 residues. DNA for the CDR3: TGTGCCACCAGCAGAGGGGGCGAGCTACAGGGGTACGAGCAGTACTTC. It codes for CATSRGGELQGYEQYF.

V usage is TRBV19 and J usage is TRBJ1-6; 8 bases are shared with TRBD1. The V gene's germline CDR1 is LNHDA and CDR2 SQIVND (reference sequence). V was pared by 5 bases and J by 9 bases, with 9 bases of the junction left unmatched. The CDR3 is 15 amino acids. CDR3 amino acids: CASSPPGTGLSPLHF. The CDR3 DNA is TGTGCCAGTAGTCCCCCCGGGACAGGCCTTTCACCCCTCCACTTT. Looking up the rest from reference TRBV19 and TRBJ1-6 gives the full variable domain: DGGITQSPKYLFRKEGQNVTLSCEQNLNHDAMYWYRQDPGQGLRLIYYSQIVNDFQKGDIAEGYSVSREKKESFPLTVTSAQKNPTAFYLCASSPPGTGLSPLHFGNGTRLTVT.

This clone was seen a handful of times. The chain uses TRBV6-5 and TRBJ2-2; D perhaps matches TRBD2 (5 bases). The germline V and J ends were trimmed by 7 bases and 4 bases, with 13 bases remaining between them. The CDR3 has 14 amino acids. The germline CDR1 and CDR2 sequences are MNHEY and SVGAGI. Here the CDR3 DNA reads TGTGCCAGCAAGCAGTCGGGAAGCACCGGGGAGCTGTTTTTT. Translation gives CASKQSGSTGELFF.

This chain uses TRBV19 with TRBJ1-1; D remains ambiguous. Germline CDR1 LNHDA, CDR2 SQIVND (reference sequence). The CDR3 is 14 residues long. Deletions cut 7 bases from V and 1 base from J, with 13 bases between. This chain's CDR3 is CASNSGRGNTEAFF. The CDR3 DNA follows: TGTGCCAGTAATTCTGGGCGGGGGAACACTGAAGCTTTCTTT.

The rearrangement joins TRBV7-2 to TRBJ2-4; D perhaps matches TRBD2 (5 bases). V was clipped by 2 bases and J by 1 base, with 12 bases between them. CDR1 is SGHTA, CDR2 FQGNSA, per germline. The CDR3 runs 16 residues. CDR3 loop: CASSLSRSGAKNIQYF. In DNA form, the CDR3 reads TGTGCCAGCAGCTTATCGAGGTCGGGGGCCAAAAACATTCAGTACTTC.

The chain recombines TRBV7-9 with TRBJ1-1, with D possibly matching TRBD1 (6 bases). Germline loops: CDR1 SEHNR, CDR2 FQNEAQ (reference sequence). The CDR3 has 14 residues. Trimming shortened V by 5 bases and J by 2 bases, and 12 bases separated the two germline ends. Here the CDR3 DNA reads TGTGCCAGCAGCCGAGGGGGGGGAAACACTGAAGCTTTCTTT. This gives the protein CASSRGGGNTEAFF.